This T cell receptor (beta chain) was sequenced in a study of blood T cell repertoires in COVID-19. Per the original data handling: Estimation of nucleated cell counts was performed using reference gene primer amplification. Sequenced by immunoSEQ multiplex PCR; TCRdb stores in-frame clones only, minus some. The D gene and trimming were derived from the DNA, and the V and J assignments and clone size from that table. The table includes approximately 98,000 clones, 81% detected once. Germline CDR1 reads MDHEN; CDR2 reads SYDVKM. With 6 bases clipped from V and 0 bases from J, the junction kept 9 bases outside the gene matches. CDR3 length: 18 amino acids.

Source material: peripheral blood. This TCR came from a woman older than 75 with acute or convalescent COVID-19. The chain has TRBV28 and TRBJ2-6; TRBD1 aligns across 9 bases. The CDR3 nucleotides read TGTGCCAGCAGAACGTACAGGGGGCGCTCCTCTGGGGCCAACGTCCTGACTTTC. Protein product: CASRTYRGRSSGANVLTF.